A single sample gave rise to the 16 T cell receptor beta chains below, sequenced in a study of CD8 T cells in ankylosing spondylitis. TCRdb called the 5' RACE reads again in MiXCR, with one record for every CDR3 protein. The sample lists over 60,000 distinct CDR3 sequences, approximately 5.3% occurring once. The specimen was blood, either unsorted or a sorted T cell fraction (not recorded which). Receptors were obtained from a male donor with ankylosing spondylitis or in good health (not recorded which).

About this clonotype itself: At one boundary the junction diverges from the germline segment, which might be a read error. The chain joins TRBV24-1 to TRBJ2-1; possibly TRBD2 for D (5 bases). CDR1 and CDR2 (germline): KGHDR, SFDVKD. The length of the CDR3 is 17 residues. The CDR3 DNA sequence: TGTGCTACCAGTGATTTTAACGGGGAAGCTCTAGTCACTGAGCAGTTCTTC. Protein product: CATSDFNGEALVTEQFF.

This sequence joins TRBV29-1 and TRBJ2-1; D is uncertain. V lost 2 bases, J lost 9 bases, and 14 bases lay in between. The CDR3 runs 13 residues. Germline lookup yields CDR1 SQVTM and CDR2 ANQGSEA. This CDR3 reads CSVERSSVAEQFF. In DNA, the CDR3 is TGCAGCGTTGAACGATCCAGCGTCGCTGAGCAGTTCTTC.

This clonotype was seen many times. The chain combines TRBV3-1 with TRBJ1-1; D may be TRBD1 (6 bases). The germline CDR1 and CDR2 sequences are LGHDT and YNNKEL (reference sequence). The length of the CDR3 is 12 residues. The V gene lost 3 bases and the J gene lost 5 bases, with 7 bases spanning the gap. The CDR3 here is CASSQTGTEAFF. In DNA form, the CDR3 reads TGTGCCAGCAGCCAGACAGGTACTGAAGCTTTCTTT.

Ten or more counts support this clonotype. An end of the junction does not agree with germline; a read error may underlie this. V gene TRBV3-1 combines with J gene TRBJ1-1; TRBD1 agrees at 8 bases. This CDR3 has 13 amino acids. CDR1 LGHDT and CDR2 YNNKEL come from the germline V gene (reference sequence). CDR3 nucleotide sequence: TGTGCCAGCATCCAAACAGGGGGCACTGAAGCTTTCTTT. Protein: CASIQTGGTEAFF. The variable domain in full, completed from reference TRBV3-1 and TRBJ1-1, reads DTAVSQTPKYLVTQMGNDKSIKCEQNLGHDTMYWYKQDSKKFLKIMFSYNNKELIINETVPNRFSPKSPDKAHLNLHINSLELGDSAVYFCASIQTGGTEAFFGQGTRLTVV.

Ten or more counts support this clonotype. The rearrangement links TRBV25-1 to TRBJ2-5, with D perhaps TRBD1 (6 bases). Per the germline V gene, CDR1 is MGHDK and CDR2 is SYGVNS. The V gene lost 4 bases and the J gene lost 4 bases, with 7 bases spanning the gap. This CDR3 spans 12 amino acids. The CDR3 DNA follows: TGTGCCAGCAGTGTAGGGGGAGAGACCCAGTACTTC. Translating it yields CASSVGGETQYF.

This clonotype was detected many times. CDR3 region: CASSPVQTITGELFF. The CDR3 bases are TGTGCCAGCTCACCGGTACAGACGATCACCGGGGAGCTGTTTTTT. The chain combines TRBV18 with TRBJ2-2; no firm D call. Germline assignment: CDR1 KGHSH and CDR2 LQKENI. V lost 3 bases, J lost 4 bases, and 12 bases lay in between. The CDR3 sequence is 15 residues long. Full variable domain (outside the CDR3, taken from reference TRBV18 and TRBJ2-2): NAGVMQNPRHLVRRRGQEARLRCSPMKGHSHVYWYRQLPEEGLKFMVYLQKENIIDESGMPKERFSAEFPKEGPSILRIQQVVRGDSAAYFCASSPVQTITGELFFGEGSRLTVL.

This clonotype appeared many times. The chain couples TRBV20-1 to TRBJ2-1; 7 bases are shared with TRBD1. The CDR3 runs 12 residues. Germline V gene lookup returns CDR1 DFQATT and CDR2 SNEGSKA (reference sequence). The V segment lost 4 bases and the J segment 9 bases; nucleotides outside the gene matches: 6. Here the CDR3 DNA reads TGCAGTGCTAATGAGGGGGCTGGTGAGCAGTTCTTC. Its protein product is CSANEGAGEQFF.

Ten or more counts support this clonotype. The rearrangement links TRBV4-3 to TRBJ2-7; D not resolved. The ends were cut back, 0 bases at V and 2 bases at J, with 11 bases in the middle. This CDR3 is 15 amino acids long. Germline CDR1 LGHNA, CDR2 YSLEER. For the CDR3, the DNA is TGCGCCAGCAGCCAAGAAAAGAATCTCGCCTACGAGCAGTACTTC. Its protein product is CASSQEKNLAYEQYF.

This clonotype was observed at least ten times. The chain is built from TRBV6-5 and TRBJ2-1, with 11 bases that match TRBD2. This CDR3 spans 14 amino acids. Trimming removed 3 bases from V and 9 bases from J; junction bases left unmatched: 4. In germline, CDR1 is MNHEY, CDR2 SVGAGI. CDR3 amino acids: CASSYLAGGGEQFF. The CDR3 nucleotides read TGTGCCAGCAGTTATTTAGCGGGGGGGGGTGAGCAGTTCTTC.

This clonotype was seen repeatedly, ten times or more. The V and J genes are TRBV3-1 and TRBJ2-5; maybe TRBD1 (5 bases). This CDR3 region has 12 residues. Germline assignment: CDR1 LGHDT and CDR2 YNNKEL (reference sequence). Between the trimmed V and J ends, which lost 7 bases and 1 base, there was a span of 7 bases. CDR3 sequence: CASNRLQETQYF. The CDR3 DNA is TGTGCCAGCAACAGGCTCCAAGAGACCCAGTACTTC.

This clonotype was observed at least ten times. The J gene is TRBJ2-1, the V gene TRBV5-1, with D possibly matching TRBD1 (6 bases). The CDR3 loop spans 13 amino acids. V was clipped by 4 bases and J by 4 bases, with 9 bases between them. Germline V gene data show CDR1 as SGHRS and CDR2 as YFSETQ. CDR3 protein: CASSLTGYNEQFF. In DNA form, the CDR3 reads TGCGCCAGCAGCCTAACAGGGTACAATGAGCAGTTCTTC.

This clonotype was detected many times. The gene calls are TRBV2 and TRBJ2-2; TRBD2 aligns across 10 bases. CDR1 and CDR2 (germline): SNHLY, FYNNEI. The ends lost 7 bases at V and 6 bases at J; junction bases unmatched: 11. The CDR3 is made up of 16 amino acids. The CDR3: CASIPSGGARAGELFF. The DNA of the CDR3 is TGTGCCAGCATCCCCAGCGGGGGGGCGAGGGCCGGGGAGCTGTTTTTT.

This clonotype was recorded at least ten times. The chain employs TRBV20-1 and TRBJ2-1; D not resolved. The V end lost 5 bases, the J end lost 4 bases, and 6 bases lay between the germline ends. The germline V gene has CDR1 DFQATT and CDR2 SNEGSKA (reference sequence). The CDR3 totals 11 residues. CDR3 nucleotide sequence: TGCAGTGCTCCCCCATACAATGAGCAGTTCTTC. The encoded protein is CSAPPYNEQFF.

Only a few counts were recorded for this clonotype. The rearrangement joins TRBV12-3 or TRBV12-4 to TRBJ2-5; 8 nucleotides match TRBD1. The CDR3 extends over 13 amino acids. The trim removed 8 bases at V and 5 bases at J, leaving 7 bases unmatched. This CDR3 reads CASQQGGTETQYF. The CDR3 DNA follows: TGTGCCAGCCAACAGGGGGGAACGGAGACCCAGTACTTC.

This clonotype was seen repeatedly, ten times or more. The gene calls are TRBV20-1 and TRBJ2-3; perhaps TRBD2 as D (6 bases). The V gene lost 5 bases and the J gene lost 1 base, with 19 bases spanning the gap. Germline assignment: CDR1 DFQATT and CDR2 SNEGSKA (reference sequence). The CDR3 loop spans 16 amino acids. The CDR3 nucleotides read TGCAGTGCTTCGGAACCACTAGCCCAGGGCACAGATACGCAGTATTTT. Its protein is CSASEPLAQGTDTQYF.

There are many counts of this clonotype. The rearrangement joins TRBV7-2 to TRBJ2-1, with 12 bases matching TRBD2. With V trimmed by 0 bases and J by 6 bases, 3 bases remained unmatched. CDR1 and CDR2 from the germline V gene are SGHTA and FQGNSA. This CDR3 spans 16 amino acids. CDR3 DNA sequence: TGTGCCAGCAGCTTAGCGCTAGCGGGGGGGATCAATGAGCAGTTCTTC. Protein sequence: CASSLALAGGINEQFF.